This T cell receptor (beta chain) came from a study of T cell changes during pregnancy in multiple sclerosis. CDR1 is MNHEY, CDR2 SMNVEV, per germline (reference sequence). The CDR3 is 13 residues long. Trimming took 7 bases from V and 6 from J, leaving 14 bases between them. TCRdb's table, derived via immunoSEQ multiplex PCR, lists solely in-frame clones and lacks some. The data contain tens of thousands of clones, about 88% of them singletons. This TCR was sampled from a female donor in good health, enrolled as a control in a pregnancy study. The chain combines TRBV27 with TRBJ2-3; a possible D gene is TRBD2 (5 bases). This specimen was peripheral blood, taken in the third trimester of pregnancy. The CDR3: CASTEARRDTQYF. The CDR3 coding sequence is TGTGCCAGCACGGAGGCTCGGCGGGATACGCAGTATTTT.